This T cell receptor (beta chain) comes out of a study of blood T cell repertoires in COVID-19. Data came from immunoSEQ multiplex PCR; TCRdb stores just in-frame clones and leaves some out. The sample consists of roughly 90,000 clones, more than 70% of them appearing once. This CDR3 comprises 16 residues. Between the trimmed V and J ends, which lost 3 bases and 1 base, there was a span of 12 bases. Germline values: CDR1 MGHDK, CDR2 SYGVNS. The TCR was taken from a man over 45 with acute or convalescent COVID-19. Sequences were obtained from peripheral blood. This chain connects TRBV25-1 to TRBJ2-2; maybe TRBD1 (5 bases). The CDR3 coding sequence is TGTGCCAGCAGTGATCCCCGGACACAGAACACCGGGGAGCTGTTTTTT. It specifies CASSDPRTQNTGELFF.